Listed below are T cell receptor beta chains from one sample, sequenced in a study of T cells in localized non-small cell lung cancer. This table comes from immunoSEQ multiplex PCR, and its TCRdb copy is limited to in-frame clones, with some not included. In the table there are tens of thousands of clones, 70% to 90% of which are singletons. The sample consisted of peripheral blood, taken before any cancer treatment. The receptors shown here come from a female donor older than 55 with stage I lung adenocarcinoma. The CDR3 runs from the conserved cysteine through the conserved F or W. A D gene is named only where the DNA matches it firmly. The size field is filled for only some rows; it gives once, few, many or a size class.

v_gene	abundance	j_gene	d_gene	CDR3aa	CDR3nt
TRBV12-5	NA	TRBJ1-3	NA	CASGLYGLPGNTIYF	TGTGCTAGTGGTTTGTACGGGCTGCCTGGAAACACCATATATTTT
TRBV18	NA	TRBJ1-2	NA	CASSPGLPGDRNGYTF	TGTGCCAGCTCACCCGGTCTCCCCGGGGACCGAAATGGCTACACCTTC
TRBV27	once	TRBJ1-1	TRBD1	CASSLSRTGSAFF	TGTGCCAGCAGTTTATCGAGGACAGGGTCAGCTTTCTTT
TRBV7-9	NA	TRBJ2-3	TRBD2	CASSFTAGGPADTQYF	TGTGCCAGCAGCTTTACAGCGGGAGGGCCGGCAGATACGCAGTATTTT
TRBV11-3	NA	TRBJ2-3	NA	CASSLEGGSTDTQYF	TGTGCCAGCAGCTTAGAAGGCGGTAGCACAGATACGCAGTATTTT
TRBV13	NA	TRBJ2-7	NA	CASSSGADATYEQYF	TGTGCCAGCAGCTCTGGGGCGGACGCAACCTACGAGCAGTACTTC
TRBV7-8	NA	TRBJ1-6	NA	CASGDWDGGNSPLHF	TGTGCCAGCGGGGATTGGGATGGTGGGAATTCACCCCTCCACTTT
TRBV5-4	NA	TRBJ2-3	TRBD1	CASSRDRSTDTQYF	TGTGCCAGCAGTCGGGACAGAAGCACAGATACGCAGTATTTT
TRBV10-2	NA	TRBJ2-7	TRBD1	CASSVGQGAYEQYF	TGCGCCAGCAGTGTTGGACAGGGGGCCTACGAGCAGTACTTC
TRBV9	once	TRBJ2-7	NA	CASSVFGASDEQYF	TGTGCCAGCAGCGTATTTGGGGCTTCGGACGAGCAGTACTTC
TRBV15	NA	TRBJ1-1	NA	CATSRVSSSEAFF	TGTGCCACCAGCAGAGTCTCCTCTTCTGAAGCTTTCTTT
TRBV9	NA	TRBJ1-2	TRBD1	CASSVKADRGYGYTF	TGTGCCAGCAGCGTAAAGGCCGACAGGGGCTATGGCTACACCTTC
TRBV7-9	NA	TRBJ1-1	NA	CASSLQGYTEAFF	TGTGCCAGCAGCTTACAGGGGTACACTGAAGCTTTCTTT
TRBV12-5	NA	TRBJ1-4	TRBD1	CASGLVGGGTANEKLFF	TGTGCTAGTGGTTTGGTAGGAGGGGGCACAGCTAATGAAAAACTGTTTTTT
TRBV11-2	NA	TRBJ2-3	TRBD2	CASSIQAGNTDTQYF	TGTGCCAGCAGCATACAAGCGGGGAACACAGATACGCAGTATTTT
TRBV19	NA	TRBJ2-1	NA	CASSRGNSYNEQFF	TGTGCCAGTAGCCGGGGGAATTCGTACAATGAGCAGTTCTTC
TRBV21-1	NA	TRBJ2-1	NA	CASSRLAGNYEQFF	TGTGCCAGCAGCAGATTAGCGGGAAATTATGAGCAGTTCTTC
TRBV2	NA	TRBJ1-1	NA	CASGDPGTLTEAFF	TGTGCCAGCGGAGATCCAGGGACACTCACTGAAGCTTTCTTT
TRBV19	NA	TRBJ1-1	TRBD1	CASSSQGVVSQMNTEAFF	TGTGCCAGTAGTTCACAGGGGGTCGTTTCACAAATGAACACTGAAGCTTTCTTT
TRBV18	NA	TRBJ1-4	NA	CASSPQFGGNEKLFF	TGTGCCAGCTCACCTCAGTTCGGCGGTAATGAAAAACTGTTTTTT
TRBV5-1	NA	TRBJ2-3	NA	CASSRGRAFGTDTQYF	TGCGCCAGCAGCCGTGGGCGGGCGTTTGGCACAGATACGCAGTATTTT
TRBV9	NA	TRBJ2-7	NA	CASSVTSSPSYEQYF	TGTGCCAGCAGCGTAACTTCTAGTCCGTCCTACGAGCAGTACTTC
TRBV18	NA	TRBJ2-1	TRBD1	CASSIRQGEGNEQFF	TGTGCCAGCTCAATCAGACAGGGGGAGGGGAATGAGCAGTTCTTC
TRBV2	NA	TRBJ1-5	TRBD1	CASRSDRANQPQHF	TGTGCCAGCCGTTCGGACAGGGCGAATCAGCCCCAGCATTTT
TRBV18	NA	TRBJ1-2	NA	CASSPDSKNGYTF	TGTGCCAGCTCACCAGACAGTAAAAATGGCTACACCTTC
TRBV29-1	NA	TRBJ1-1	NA	CSVRRGDTEAFF	TGCAGCGTTCGAAGGGGGGACACTGAAGCTTTCTTT
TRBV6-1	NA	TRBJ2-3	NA	CASTRGETDTQYF	TGTGCCAGCACTAGAGGTGAAACAGATACGCAGTATTTT
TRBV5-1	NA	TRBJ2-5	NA	CASSLGRTQETQYF	TGCGCCAGCAGCTTGGGTCGAACTCAAGAGACCCAGTACTTC
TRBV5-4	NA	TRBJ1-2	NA	CASSLDRTVNYGYTF	TGTGCCAGCAGCTTGGACAGAACCGTTAACTATGGCTACACCTTC
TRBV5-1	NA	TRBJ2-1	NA	CASSLYTRAGGSNEQFF	TGCGCCAGCAGCTTGTATACTAGGGCGGGCGGATCAAATGAGCAGTTCTTC
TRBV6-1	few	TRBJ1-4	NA	CASRERGAGEKLFF	TGTGCCAGCAGGGAAAGGGGGGCGGGGGAAAAACTGTTTTTT
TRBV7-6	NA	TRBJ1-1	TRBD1	CASTPGGGTEAFF	TGTGCCAGCACCCCAGGGGGGGGAACTGAAGCTTTCTTT
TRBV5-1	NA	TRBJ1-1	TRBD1	CASRLQGGPMNTEAFF	TGCGCCAGCAGGCTACAGGGGGGACCTATGAACACTGAAGCTTTCTTT
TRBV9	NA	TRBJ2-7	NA	CASSVAGGGGIHEQYF	TGTGCCAGCAGCGTAGCTGGGGGTGGGGGAATTCACGAGCAGTACTTC
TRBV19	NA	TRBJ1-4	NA	CASSNYVATNEKLFF	TGTGCCAGTAGCAACTACGTTGCAACTAATGAAAAACTGTTTTTT
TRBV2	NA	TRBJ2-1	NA	CASSEGFGKIEQFF	TGTGCCAGCAGTGAGGGCTTCGGGAAAATTGAGCAGTTCTTC
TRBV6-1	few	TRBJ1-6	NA	CASSESFGPYNSPLHF	TGTGCCAGCAGTGAATCTTTTGGCCCCTATAATTCACCCCTCCACTTT
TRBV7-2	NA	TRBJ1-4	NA	CASSRRAPGDEKLFF	TGTGCCAGCAGCCGCCGGGCCCCCGGGGATGAAAAACTGTTTTTT
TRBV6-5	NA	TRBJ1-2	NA	CATSPETGPPGTF	TGTGCCACCTCACCCGAGACAGGTCCCCCAGGGACCTTC
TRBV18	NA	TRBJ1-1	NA	CASSPPDRMNTEAFF	TGTGCCAGCTCACCACCTGACAGGATGAACACTGAAGCTTTCTTT
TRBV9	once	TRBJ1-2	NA	CASSAGVWRADYGYTF	TGTGCCAGCAGCGCTGGTGTATGGAGGGCGGACTATGGCTACACCTTC
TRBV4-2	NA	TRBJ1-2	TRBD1	CASSQEAPGQGLGYTF	TGTGCCAGCAGCCAAGAAGCTCCGGGACAGGGATTAGGCTACACCTTC
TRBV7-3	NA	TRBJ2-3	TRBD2	CASSKLAGSTDTQYF	TGTGCCAGCAGCAAACTAGCGGGCAGCACAGATACGCAGTATTTT
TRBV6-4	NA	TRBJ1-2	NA	CASMGGLGYGYTF	TGTGCCAGCATGGGGGGGCTGGGCTATGGCTACACCTTC
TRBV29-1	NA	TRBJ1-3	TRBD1	CSVETGGGNTIYF	TGCAGCGTTGAGACAGGGGGTGGAAACACCATATATTTT